This T cell receptor beta chain was sequenced in a study of CXCR3-negative and CXCR3-positive naive CD8 T cells. General observations from the study: CXCR3-negative naive cells had less hydrophobic TRB CDR3s than did CXCR3-positive naive cells. Naive subsets displayed similar surface CD5, and TCR strength was inferred from TRB CDR3 properties.

Notes on this clonotype: Its antigen remains unknown.

UMI-labeled TRB cDNA libraries were prepared by 5' RACE. After re-calling the 5' RACE reads, TCRdb lists one entry per CDR3 protein, DNA absent. This sample's table has about 120,000 distinct CDR3 sequences. Germline CDR1 SGHVS, CDR2 FNYEAQ. CDR3 length equals 14 residues. CD45RO-CCR7+CD27+CD95- was the phenotype of naive CD8+ T cells. Sequencing used naive CXCR3- CD8+ T cells from blood. Subset indicated: CD45RO-CCR7+CD27+CD95- naive CD8+ T cells lacking CXCR3 (TNR3-). V usage is TRBV7-6 and J usage is TRBJ2-7; TCRdb lists TRBD1, though no DNA is available to test this call. The TCR was taken from a human donor in good health. Some clones in this sample may be carry-over from other donors' samples. The CDR3 is CASSRGETSYEQYF.